Presented here are 8 T cell receptor beta chains from one specimen sequenced in a study of blood T cells in healthy people across ages. Using a J-beta primer mix together with a sample-barcoded 5' primer, a second PCR was run for roughly 7 to 11 cycles. TCRdb re-called the 5' RACE reads with MiXCR, one entry per CDR3 protein. This repertoire shows about 800,000 distinct CDR3 sequences, about three fifths found once; its top ten account for roughly 20%. Source material: blood. The receptors here all came from a young man in good health.

The chain uses TRBV12-3 or TRBV12-4 and TRBJ2-3, with 8 bases matching TRBD2. This CDR3 comprises 13 residues. The V segment lost 8 bases and the J segment 2 bases; nucleotides outside the gene matches: 3. The DNA for the CDR3 is TGTGCCAGCCTAGCGGGTTTCACAGATACGCAGTATTTT. Encoded protein: CASLAGFTDTQYF.

Details on this clonotype: One end of the junction is discordant with germline, which a read error may explain. The rearrangement uses TRBV6-2 or TRBV6-3 and TRBJ2-3; D possibly corresponds to TRBD2 (6 bases). The CDR3 loop spans 14 amino acids. The germline V gene has CDR1 MNHEY and CDR2 SVGEGT. The CDR3, as DNA: TGTGCCAGCAGTTACTTATCGGGAGCCGATACGCGGTATTTT. The encoded protein is CASSYLSGADTRYF.

This clonotype was counted a few times. CDR3 in amino acids: CASSLDLQGSYTF. The CDR3 region has the DNA TGTGCCAGCAGCTTAGATCTTCAGGGGAGCTACACCTTC. The chain uses TRBV7-2 and TRBJ1-2, with D perhaps matching TRBD1 (6 bases). CDR1 is SGHTA and CDR2 is FQGNSA in the germline V gene. Trimming took 1 base from V and 9 from J, leaving 12 bases between them. The CDR3 length is 13 residues. The full variable domain, completed using reference TRBV7-2 and TRBJ1-2, is GAGVSQSPSNKVTEKGKDVELRCDPISGHTALYWYRQSLGQGLEFLIYFQGNSAPDKSGLPSDRFSAERTGGSVSTLTIQRTQQEDSAVYLCASSLDLQGSYTFGSGTRLTVV.

This clonotype was picked up a small number of times. The gene calls are TRBV12-3 or TRBV12-4 and TRBJ2-3, with 9 bases aligning to TRBD2. V lost 2 bases to trimming and J lost 8 bases; unmatched junction nucleotides: 8. This CDR3 region has 15 residues. CDR3 sequence (DNA): TGTGCCAGCAGTTTACCTAGCGGGGTGGATGTTACGCAGTATTTT. It translates to CASSLPSGVDVTQYF.

There are a few counts of this clonotype. The V call is TRBV18, the J call TRBJ1-2; D is uncertain. V lost 3 bases to trimming and J lost 4 bases, with 18 bases between them. Germline V gives CDR1 KGHSH, CDR2 LQKENI. The length of the CDR3 is 16 residues. CDR3 amino acids: CASSPGFQTVGYGYTF. The CDR3 DNA reads as TGTGCCAGCTCACCGGGATTTCAGACTGTCGGCTATGGCTACACCTTC.

This clonotype was detected only a few times. The chain recombines TRBV27 with TRBJ1-2, with D maybe TRBD1 (6 bases). The germline V gene encodes CDR1 MNHEY and CDR2 SMNVEV (reference sequence). This CDR3 contains 16 residues. V shed 4 bases and J shed 2 bases, with 17 bases lying between them. CDR3 region: CASSYRVGSRNYGYTF. CDR3 nucleotide sequence: TGTGCCAGCAGTTACAGGGTCGGTTCACGGAACTATGGCTACACCTTC.

There are a few counts of this clonotype. The chain combines TRBV5-1 with TRBJ2-7; D gene uncertain. CDR1 and CDR2 from the germline V gene are SGHRS and YFSETQ. The CDR3 spans 15 residues. V shed 0 bases and J shed 3 bases, with 13 bases lying between them. CDR3 sequence: CASSLGTSVHYEQYF. The CDR3 nucleotides are TGCGCCAGCAGCTTGGGCACCAGCGTACACTACGAGCAGTACTTC.

This rearrangement joins TRBV29-1 to TRBJ2-1, with D tentatively TRBD2 (6 bases). This CDR3 contains 14 residues. The V gene's germline CDR1 is SQVTM and CDR2 ANQGSEA. Trimming took 4 bases from V and 6 from J, leaving 16 bases between them. The CDR3 protein is CSVGLAGSANEQFF. The CDR3 region has the DNA TGCAGCGTTGGACTGGCGGGATCAGCCAATGAGCAGTTCTTC.